This is a list of T cell receptor beta chains from one sample in a study of T-cell memory formation after mild COVID-19. MiXCR, run by TCRdb on the 5' RACE reads, gives a single entry per CDR3 protein. The sample yields roughly 89,000 distinct CDR3 sequences, about an eighth seen once. Sequences were obtained from PBMCs or a T cell subset sorted from them (not recorded which). These receptor sequences come from an adult woman who had mild COVID-19 (a few samples of this study predate the infection). Cell type and time point are not known. Both conserved end residues are part of each CDR3. A D gene is named only where the DNA matches it firmly. A row's size may be missing; if present it is once, few, many or a size class.

cdr3_nt cdr3_aa v_call clone_size d_call j_call
TGTGCCAGCGGGCCGCCGGGACTAGCGGAACCCTACTCCTACGAGCAGTACTTC CASGPPGLAEPYSYEQYF TRBV9 few TRBD2 TRBJ2-7
TGCAGCCTACCGGCGGGACAGGGACTTTACAATGAGCAGTTCTTC CSLPAGQGLYNEQFF TRBV29-1 few TRBD1 TRBJ2-1
TGTGCCAGCAGTGATAGATCCTACGAGCAGTACTTC CASSDRSYEQYF TRBV25-1 many - TRBJ2-7
TGTGCCAGCAGCTTTAGCGGGGGAGAGTTGTCCGAGCAGTACTTC CASSFSGGELSEQYF TRBV7-6 few TRBD2 TRBJ2-7
TGTGCCAGCAGCCTCCCGACAGCGATAGCTAACTATGGCTACACCTTC CASSLPTAIANYGYTF TRBV5-6 - - TRBJ1-2
TGTGCCAGCAGCGTAAGCCGGGACAGGGGGTTGAACACTGAAGCTTTCTTT CASSVSRDRGLNTEAFF TRBV7-9 few TRBD1 TRBJ1-1
TGTGACACCAGTGATTCGAGGACAGGGATTTACGAGCAGTACTTC CDTSDSRTGIYEQYF TRBV24-1 once TRBD1 TRBJ2-7
TGTGCCAGCAGCTTAACTGGGGCCAACGTCCCGACTTTC CASSLTGANVPTF TRBV7-3 few - TRBJ2-6
TGTGCCCACCGGGACCAGGGGAGTGAGCAGTTCTTC CAHRDQGSEQFF TRBV10-3 few - TRBJ2-1
TGTGCCAGCAGTCCAACCCGGGCCACGGGGCCGTATTTT CASSPTRATGPYF TRBV27 few - TRBJ2-3
TGTGCCAGCAGTGATAGTACAGGCGACGAGCAGTACTTC CASSDSTGDEQYF TRBV6-1 few - TRBJ2-7